What follows are 18 T cell receptor beta chains derived from one specimen sequenced in a study of technical replicates of blood from several donors. The assay was immunoSEQ multiplex PCR, and TCRdb's table has in-frame clones only and misses some. The sample yields 65,000 to 85,000 clones, under 95% seen once. Source material: T cells isolated from PBMCs. Receptor source: a human donor in good health.

This clone has just a few counts. The J gene is TRBJ1-1, the V gene TRBV27; D is undetermined. Trimming shortened V by 3 bases and J by 0 bases, and 8 bases separated the two germline ends. CDR1 MNHEY and CDR2 SMNVEV come from the germline V gene (reference sequence). The CDR3 contains 14 residues. CDR3 protein: CASSFRHLNTEAFF. DNA of the CDR3: TGTGCCAGCAGTTTCCGACACTTGAACACTGAAGCTTTCTTT.

In DNA, the CDR3 is TGTGCCAGCTCCGACAGTCGTTACGAGCAGTACTTC. The encoded protein is CASSDSRYEQYF. The chain has TRBV18 and TRBJ2-7; D is possibly TRBD1 (5 bases). V was clipped by 6 bases and J by 4 bases, with 10 bases between them. Germline V gene data show CDR1 as KGHSH and CDR2 as LQKENI. The CDR3 contains 12 residues.

In its sample, this clone was seen once. The chain combines TRBV28 with TRBJ2-7; D may be TRBD1 (5 bases). Trimming took off 5 bases at V and 2 bases at J, with 19 bases between the two ends. In germline, CDR1 is MDHEN, CDR2 SYDVKM. The CDR3 has 16 residues. This chain's CDR3 is CASSLDISFSTYEQYF. The CDR3 DNA is TGTGCCAGCAGTCTGGACATAAGTTTCTCTACCTACGAGCAGTACTTC.

This chain connects TRBV6-6 to TRBJ1-3, with 11 positions matching TRBD1. V shed 6 bases, J shed 2 bases, and the junction held 6 bases outside the gene matches. Germline-derived CDR1 and CDR2 are MNHNY and SVGAGI (reference sequence). This CDR3 contains 16 residues. CDR3 protein: CASRDRGLAPGNTIYF. The CDR3 coding sequence is TGTGCCAGCAGGGACAGGGGGCTTGCTCCTGGAAACACCATATATTTT.

The CDR3 here is CASSVAEGYEQYF. The CDR3, as DNA: TGTGCCAGCAGCGTAGCCGAGGGCTACGAGCAGTACTTC. The chain employs TRBV9 and TRBJ2-7; D might be TRBD2 (5 bases). The CDR3 is made up of 13 amino acids. Germline V CDR1 and CDR2: SGDLS, YYNGEE. V was shortened by 0 bases and J by 3 bases, with 7 bases between the two germline ends.

The chain couples TRBV6-6 to TRBJ1-5; tentatively, D is TRBD1 (5 bases). The CDR3 contains 12 residues. V was trimmed by 6 bases and J by 5 bases, leaving 8 bases between them. Germline-derived CDR1 and CDR2 are MNHNY and SVGAGI (reference sequence). The CDR3 DNA reads as TGTGCCAGCAGCTGGGGGGATCAGCCCCAGCATTTT. Amino acids: CASSWGDQPQHF.

V is TRBV5-6 and J is TRBJ2-7; TRBD1 aligns across 8 bases. V lost 2 bases and J lost 0; bases outside the gene matches: 10. The CDR3 consists of 17 residues. Germline CDR1 reads SGHDT; CDR2 reads YYEEEE. This CDR3 reads CASSFSGQGHLSYEQYF. Here the CDR3 DNA reads TGTGCCAGCAGCTTTAGCGGACAGGGCCATCTCTCCTACGAGCAGTACTTC.

J is TRBJ1-5 and V is TRBV27; 7 nucleotides agree with TRBD1. Per germline, CDR1 MNHEY and CDR2 SMNVEV (reference sequence). Losses at the gene ends were 6 bases for V and 2 bases for J; bases not matched to a gene: 4. The CDR3 spans 14 residues. CDR3 sequence (DNA): TGTGCCAGCAGAAAAACAGGGGGCAATCAGCCCCAGCATTTT. Amino acids: CASRKTGGNQPQHF.

V is TRBV28 and J is TRBJ2-7, with 7 positions matching TRBD1. This CDR3 region has 14 residues. Germline-derived CDR1 and CDR2 are MDHEN and SYDVKM. The V and J ends lost 6 bases and 5 bases, in that order; junction bases with no gene match: 10. This chain's CDR3 is CASRGGQVYNEQYF. The CDR3 region has the DNA TGTGCCAGCAGGGGCGGACAGGTTTACAACGAGCAGTACTTC.

The CDR3 DNA is TGTGCCAGCAGTTCAGGGGGGGAGCAGTACTTC. Encoded protein: CASSSGGEQYF. The chain couples TRBV6-4 to TRBJ2-7; the D gene is possibly TRBD1 (7 bases). The CDR3 consists of 11 residues. Germline loops: CDR1 MRHNA, CDR2 SNTAGT. V was trimmed by 5 bases and J by 7 bases, leaving 9 bases between them.

The chain couples TRBV19 to TRBJ1-2; the D is unclear. Germline V gene sequence: CDR1 LNHDA, CDR2 SQIVND (reference sequence). The ends were cut back, 3 bases at V and 8 bases at J, with 25 bases in the middle. The CDR3 is 17 residues long. CDR3 DNA sequence: TGTGCCAGTAGTATCGATTTCCTACACGAATATCGGGAGGGCTACACCTTC. It is translated as CASSIDFLHEYREGYTF.

The sample holds one count of this clone. The chain has TRBV2 and TRBJ2-1; D not certain. The CDR3 length is 13 residues. CDR1 is SNHLY and CDR2 is FYNNEI in the germline V gene. Trimming removed 5 bases at V and 7 bases at J, with 12 bases between. DNA of the CDR3: TGTGCCAGCAGTCAGGCTGATTCTAATGAGCAGTTCTTC. It encodes CASSQADSNEQFF.

This clone was counted once. The chain uses TRBV13 and TRBJ1-2; 9 bases line up with TRBD1. The V gene end was trimmed by 7 bases and the J gene end by 5 bases; junction bases not matched to a gene: 11. There are 15 residues in the CDR3. Germline V gives CDR1 PRHDT, CDR2 FYEKMQ (reference sequence). CDR3 DNA sequence: TGTGCCAGCAATACCCGCGGGGACAGGGAATATGGCTACACCTTC. This encodes CASNTRGDREYGYTF.

J is TRBJ2-4 and V is TRBV30; D might be TRBD1 (6 bases). Between the trimmed V and J ends, which lost 0 bases and 6 bases, there was a span of 12 bases. The CDR3 has 14 residues. The germline CDR1 and CDR2 sequences are GTSNPN and SVGIG (reference sequence). CDR3 coding DNA: TGTGCCTGGAGTGTAGGCAGGGGTGGAAACATTCAGTACTTC. Translated: CAWSVGRGGNIQYF.

This sequence joins TRBV30 and TRBJ1-1; TRBD1 is a possible D gene (5 bases). Trimming pared 7 bases from V and 1 base from J, leaving 13 bases between. CDR1 GTSNPN and CDR2 SVGIG come from the germline V gene (reference sequence). There are 13 residues in the CDR3. The CDR3 DNA sequence: TGTGCCTCGCGGGGACTGACGAACACTGAAGCTTTCTTT. Translation gives CASRGLTNTEAFF.

The chain links TRBV5-6 to TRBJ1-2; 12 bases match TRBD1. The CDR3 totals 16 residues. V was pared by 4 bases and J by 4 bases, with 8 bases of the junction left unmatched. Germline-derived CDR1 and CDR2 are SGHDT and YYEEEE. The CDR3 region is CASSLIRDRGLYGYTF. The DNA of the CDR3 is TGTGCCAGCAGCCTCATCCGGGACAGGGGGCTCTATGGCTACACCTTC.

There are a few counts of this clone. The chain combines TRBV30 with TRBJ1-1; D is unresolved. This CDR3 region has 12 residues. Germline-derived CDR1 and CDR2 are GTSNPN and SVGIG (reference sequence). Trimming shortened V by 1 base and J by 10 bases, and 13 bases separated the two germline ends. The CDR3 DNA reads TGTGCCTGGAGTGATCGGACTTTAACAGCTTTCTTT. The encoded protein is CAWSDRTLTAFF.

The CDR3 spells CASSYRTGAYEQYF. CDR3 nucleotides: TGTGCCAGCAGTTACCGTACAGGTGCCTACGAGCAGTACTTC. The rearrangement uses TRBV6-5 and TRBJ2-7; D is possibly TRBD1 (5 bases). The germline V and J ends were trimmed by 2 bases and 2 bases, with 10 bases remaining between them. This CDR3 has 14 residues. Germline loops: CDR1 MNHEY, CDR2 SVGAGI.